This record covers a single T cell receptor (gamma chain). Its recognized antigen is unknown. No clone much larger than this one lies a single base away; base qualities are absent. Ends trimmed: V by 8 bases, J by 1 base; bases unmatched to a gene: 5. The CDR3 numbers 14 residues from cysteine through phenylalanine. The kept DNA is CDR3 alone, 42 bases in frame from the first base. This entry belongs to a study of intestinal T cells in coeliac disease (dated by TCRdb to 2020 to 2021). Describing the broader study: Coeliac patients were found to be much younger than controls, with mean ages of approximately 16.0 versus 55 years recorded in the TRG cohort. A second, larger TCR-gamma (TRG) cohort comprised duodenal biopsies from around 32 coeliac disease patients and roughly 19 non-coeliac controls. Duodenal biopsies from approximately 10 coeliac disease patients and approximately 10 non-coeliac controls were included in the TCR-delta (TRD) cohort. Paper-wide results and their limitations: A significant age difference was observed between coeliac and control groups, although significant classification was not yielded by an age-split analysis. FFPE-derived DNA was found to be relatively degraded, and loss of a proportion of TCR sequences in each sample was likely caused by this degradation. Clustering based on TRG put most of the roughly 54 biopsies (about 94%) in the right class, and the reported leave-one-out accuracy was roughly 87%. Repeated CDR3 amino acid sequences could not be distinguished from PCR duplicates. All 20 or so biopsies in training were correctly classified by TRD kmer-based clustering, and a leave-one-out accuracy of about 90% was reported.

Library generation was performed with multiplex PCR. Sequencing instrument: Ion Torrent PGM. TRG repertoires were amplified from 200 ng of biopsy DNA using the LymphoTrack kit, whose primers carry Illumina adapters. After purification with AMPure XP beads and quantification on a 2100 Bioanalyzer, the TRG amplicons were pooled in equimolar amounts. TRG libraries were sequenced on an Ion PGM instrument. The paper's processing steps were these. Reads in which more than 10% of nucleotides fell below the per-patient third-quartile quality score were removed with FastX. IMGT/HighV-QUEST was used to align the reads, assigning V, D and J genes, identifying CDR3 regions and assessing functionality. Sequences were converted to amino acids, and every sequence predicted to be non-functional was removed. CDR3s were split into kmers, with and without positional annotation; kmer frequencies underwent PCA, and samples were clustered using all 1023 combinations of PCs 1-10. Classification was validated by leave-one-out cross-validation, re-optimising parameters on the remaining samples each time. Shannon diversity was computed with the vegan R package from repeated random subsamples equal to the lowest read count. TCRdb recomputed clones from the public reads with CATT; identical DNA rows were then combined. What appears here as the V and J calls and clone size reflects TCRdb's work, not the paper's. Recorded for this sample are about 1,300 gamma-chain clones; 44% of them occurred a single time. Approximately 15% of the sample is held by the ten biggest clonotypes.

Genomic DNA was extracted with the QIAamp DNA FFPE tissue kit from ten 5-um FFPE scrolls per case. Fully anonymised formalin-fixed paraffin-embedded duodenal biopsies surplus to diagnostic needs were used to test TCR repertoire-based classification of coeliac disease. Sample: a duodenal biopsy. The V gene is TRGV10 and the J gene is TRGJP1. TRGV10 is known as an ORF, though its function is uncertain. This clonotype was obtained from a human donor with celiac disease. The CDR3 amino acid sequence is: CAAWASTTGWFKIF. The DNA sequence follows: TGTGCTGCGTGGGCGAGTACCACTGGTTGGTTCAAGATATTT.